This T cell receptor beta chain emerged from a study of blood T cell repertoires in COVID-19. Trimming left V 2 bases short and J 6 bases short, with 9 bases between. The germline V gene encodes CDR1 MNHEY and CDR2 SVGAGI. The CDR3 loop spans 13 amino acids. Generated by immunoSEQ multiplex PCR, the TCRdb table keeps only in-frame clones and is missing some. The table lists approximately 280,000 clones, around 90% of them singletons. The specimen was peripheral blood. The V gene is TRBV6-5, the J gene TRBJ2-3; a possible D gene is TRBD2 (7 bases). The source of this sequence is a man in his forties or fifties with acute or convalescent COVID-19. The CDR3 reads CASSYRGADTQYF. CDR3 coding DNA: TGTGCCAGCAGTTACCGGGGGGCCGATACGCAGTATTTT.